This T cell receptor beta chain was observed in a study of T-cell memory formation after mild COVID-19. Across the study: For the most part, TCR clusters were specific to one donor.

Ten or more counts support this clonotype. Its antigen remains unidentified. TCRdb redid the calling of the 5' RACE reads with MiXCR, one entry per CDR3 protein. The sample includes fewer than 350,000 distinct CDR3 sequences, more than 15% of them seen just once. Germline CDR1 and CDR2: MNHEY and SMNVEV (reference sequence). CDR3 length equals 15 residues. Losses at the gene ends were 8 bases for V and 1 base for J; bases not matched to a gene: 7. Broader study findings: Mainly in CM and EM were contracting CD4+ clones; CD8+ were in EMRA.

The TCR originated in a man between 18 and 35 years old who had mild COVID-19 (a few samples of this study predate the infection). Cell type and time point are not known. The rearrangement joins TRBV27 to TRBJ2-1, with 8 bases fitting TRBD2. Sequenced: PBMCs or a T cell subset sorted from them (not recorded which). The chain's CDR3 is CASRWERGSYNEQFF. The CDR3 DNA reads TGTGCCAGCCGGTGGGAGCGGGGGTCCTACAATGAGCAGTTCTTC.